These 2 T cell receptor beta chains were sequenced from one sample in a study of Ad26.COV2.S vaccination and SARS-CoV-2 variants. Treatment described: about 20 received Ad26.COV2.S at low or high dose, single or two shots; about five received placebo; per-sample allocation not given. It was on day 63 after the first vaccine or placebo injection that samples were taken. Measured with immunoSEQ multiplex PCR; TCRdb has only the in-frame clones, and not every one. The sample contains about 400,000 clones, about 92% of which appear only once. The input for sequencing was peripheral blood, taken in a trial of Ad26.COV2.S vaccine versus placebo. These TCRs come from a person between 18 and 59 years old who received the Ad26.COV2.S COVID-19 vaccine or a placebo.

In regard to this clone: Other DNA sequences in the same sample also yield this CDR3. The chain employs TRBV5-5 and TRBJ1-5; D is undetermined. The germline CDR1 and CDR2 sequences are SGHKS and YYEKEE (reference sequence). This CDR3 region has 13 residues. The V end lost 0 bases, the J end lost 5 bases, and 6 bases lay between the germline ends. The CDR3 bases are TGTGCCAGCAGCTTGGACCGGGATCAGCCCCAGCATTTT. Protein: CASSLDRDQPQHF.

This sequence joins TRBV2 and TRBJ1-1; 7 bases agree with TRBD1. With V trimmed by 8 bases and J by 5 bases, 14 bases remained unmatched. The germline V gene encodes CDR1 SNHLY and CDR2 FYNNEI. The CDR3 loop spans 15 amino acids. The CDR3, as DNA: TGTGCCAGCGGCCTTACCGAGAGGGGGCGAACTGAAGCTTTCTTT. It encodes CASGLTERGRTEAFF.